Sequencing of this T cell receptor (beta chain) was carried out in a study of shared clonotypes between healthy human individuals. Study-wide findings and caveats: How much donors shared clonotypes was expected to be affected by sequencing depth. The authors sampled blood alone, and tissue repertoires likely differ.

Trimming took off 4 bases at V and 0 bases at J, with 10 bases between the two ends. In germline, CDR1 is SGDLS, CDR2 YYNGEE. The CDR3 sequence is 15 residues long. Input per replicate PCR of unsorted PBMC was roughly 300 ng DNA, corresponding to roughly 30,000 T cell genomes. Repertoires were generated with immunoSEQ multiplex PCR, while TCRdb's copy carries only in-frame clones and drops some. The data contain some 470,000 clones, about 82% of them seen just once; the ten biggest clones take up 13%. This clone was counted between two and nine times. Antigen unknown. Unsorted material relied on roughly 100 million PBMCs as the source of genomic DNA.

The sequence derives from a woman in her forties in good health. Some clones in this sample may be carry-over from other donors' samples. The chain is built from TRBV9 and TRBJ2-2; D might be TRBD1 (6 bases). The sample taken for sequencing was PBMCs. CDR3 sequence (DNA): TGTGCCAGCAGCCCCCGGACAGCGAACACCGGGGAGCTGTTTTTT. This gives the protein CASSPRTANTGELFF.